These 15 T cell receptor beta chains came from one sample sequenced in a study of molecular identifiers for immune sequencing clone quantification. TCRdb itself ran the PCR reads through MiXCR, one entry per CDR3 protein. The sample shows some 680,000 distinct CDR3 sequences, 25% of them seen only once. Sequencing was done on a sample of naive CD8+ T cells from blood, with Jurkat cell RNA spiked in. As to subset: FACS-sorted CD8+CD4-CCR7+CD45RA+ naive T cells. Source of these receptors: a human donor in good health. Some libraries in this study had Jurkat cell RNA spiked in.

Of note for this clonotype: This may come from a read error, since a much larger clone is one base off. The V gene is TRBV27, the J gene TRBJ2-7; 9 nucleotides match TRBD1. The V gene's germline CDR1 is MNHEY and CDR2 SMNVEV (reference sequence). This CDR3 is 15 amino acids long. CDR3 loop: CASSTDTGGSYEQHF. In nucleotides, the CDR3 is TGTGCCAGCAGTACCGACACAGGGGGCAGCTACGAGCAGCACTTC.

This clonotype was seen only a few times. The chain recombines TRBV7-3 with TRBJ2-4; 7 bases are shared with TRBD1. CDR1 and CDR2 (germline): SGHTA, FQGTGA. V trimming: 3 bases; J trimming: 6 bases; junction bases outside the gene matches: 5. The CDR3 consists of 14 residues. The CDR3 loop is CASSLGQSSNIQYF. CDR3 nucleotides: TGTGCCAGCAGCTTGGGACAGAGCTCAAACATTCAGTACTTC.

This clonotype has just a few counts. Here the CDR3 DNA reads TGTGCCAGCAGCTTACGGGGACTAGGGTCCTACAATGAGCAGTTCTTC. Encoded protein: CASSLRGLGSYNEQFF. The chain recombines TRBV11-3 with TRBJ2-1; TRBD2 agrees at 8 bases. V lost 2 bases, J lost 1 base, and 4 bases stayed unmatched. Germline V gives CDR1 SGHNT, CDR2 YENEEA. The CDR3 consists of 16 residues.

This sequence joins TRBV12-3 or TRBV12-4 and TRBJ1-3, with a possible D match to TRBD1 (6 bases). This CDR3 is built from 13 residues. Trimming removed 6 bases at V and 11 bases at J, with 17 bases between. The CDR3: CASSPPGHRPIYF. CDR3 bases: TGTGCCAGCAGCCCGCCGGGACATCGTCCCATATATTTT.

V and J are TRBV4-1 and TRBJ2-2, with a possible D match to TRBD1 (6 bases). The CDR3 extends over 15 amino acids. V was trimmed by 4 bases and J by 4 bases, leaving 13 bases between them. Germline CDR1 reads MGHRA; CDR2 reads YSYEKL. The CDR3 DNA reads TGCGCCAGCAGCCCCGACAGGAGAAGCACCGGGGAGCTGTTTTTT. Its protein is CASSPDRRSTGELFF.

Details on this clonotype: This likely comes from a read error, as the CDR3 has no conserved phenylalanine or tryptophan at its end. CDR3 bases: TGTGCCAGCAGCTCCGGGACAGGGGGCGAGGTGGGAACTGAAGCTTTCTCT. Translating it yields CASSSGTGGEVGTEAFS. The chain joins TRBV7-9 to TRBJ1-1; 12 bases line up with TRBD1. Germline lookup yields CDR1 SEHNR and CDR2 FQNEAQ (reference sequence). J lost 5 bases, V lost 4 bases, and 11 bases had no gene match. The CDR3 totals 17 residues.

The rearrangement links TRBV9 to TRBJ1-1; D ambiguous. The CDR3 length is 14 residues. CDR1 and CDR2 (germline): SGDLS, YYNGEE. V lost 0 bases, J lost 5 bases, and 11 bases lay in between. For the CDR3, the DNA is TGTGCCAGCAGCGTAGCGCAGACGGGTACTGAAGCTTTCTTT. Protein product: CASSVAQTGTEAFF. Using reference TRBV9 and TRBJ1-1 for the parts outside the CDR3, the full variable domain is DSGVTQTPKHLITATGQRVTLRCSPRSGDLSVYWYQQSLDQGLQFLIQYYNGEERAKGNILERFSAQQFPDLHSELNLSSLELGDSALYFCASSVAQTGTEAFFGQGTRLTVV.

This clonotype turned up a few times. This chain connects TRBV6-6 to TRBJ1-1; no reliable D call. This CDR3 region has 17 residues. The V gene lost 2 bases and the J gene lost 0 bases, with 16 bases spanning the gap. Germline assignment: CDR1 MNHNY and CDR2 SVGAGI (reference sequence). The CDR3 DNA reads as TGTGCCAGCAGTTACGATTCGGGGTTAGCAATGAACACTGAAGCTTTCTTT. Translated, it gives CASSYDSGLAMNTEAFF.

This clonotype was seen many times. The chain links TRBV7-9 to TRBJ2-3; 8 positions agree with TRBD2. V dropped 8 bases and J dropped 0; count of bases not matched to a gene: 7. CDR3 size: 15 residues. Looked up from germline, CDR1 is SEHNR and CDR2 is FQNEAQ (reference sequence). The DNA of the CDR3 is TGTGCCAGCGGTCCTTTAGCGGGGAGCACAGATACGCAGTATTTT. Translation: CASGPLAGSTDTQYF.

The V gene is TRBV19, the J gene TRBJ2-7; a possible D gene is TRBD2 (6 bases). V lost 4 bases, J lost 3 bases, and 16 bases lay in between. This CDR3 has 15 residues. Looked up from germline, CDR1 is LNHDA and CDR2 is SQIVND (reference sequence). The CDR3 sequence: CASSTMRGSHYEQYF. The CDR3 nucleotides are TGTGCCAGTAGTACTATGCGGGGATCTCACTACGAGCAGTACTTC.

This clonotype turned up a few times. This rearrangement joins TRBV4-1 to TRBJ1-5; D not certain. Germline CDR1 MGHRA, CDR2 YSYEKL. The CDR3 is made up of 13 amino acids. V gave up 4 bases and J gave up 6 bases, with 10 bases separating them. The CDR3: CASSRGGGQPQHF. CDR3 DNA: TGCGCCAGCAGCCGAGGTGGTGGTCAGCCCCAGCATTTT.

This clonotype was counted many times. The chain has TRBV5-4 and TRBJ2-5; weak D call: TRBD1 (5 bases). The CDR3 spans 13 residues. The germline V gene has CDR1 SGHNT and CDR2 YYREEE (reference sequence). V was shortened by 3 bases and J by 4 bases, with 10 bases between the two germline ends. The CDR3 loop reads CASSSDTGETQYF. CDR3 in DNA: TGTGCCAGCAGCTCGGACACTGGAGAGACCCAGTACTTC. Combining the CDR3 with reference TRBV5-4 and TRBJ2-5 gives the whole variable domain ETGVTQSPTHLIKTRGQQVTLRCSSQSGHNTVSWYQQALGQGPQFIFQYYREEENGRGNFPPRFSGLQFPNYSSELNVNALELDDSALYLCASSSDTGETQYFGPGTRLLVL.

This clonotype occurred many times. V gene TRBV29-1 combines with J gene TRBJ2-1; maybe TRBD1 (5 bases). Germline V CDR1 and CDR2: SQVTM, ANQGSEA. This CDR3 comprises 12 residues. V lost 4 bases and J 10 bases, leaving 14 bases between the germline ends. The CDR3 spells CSVVRQPGEQFF. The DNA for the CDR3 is TGCAGCGTTGTTAGACAGCCAGGGGAGCAGTTCTTC.

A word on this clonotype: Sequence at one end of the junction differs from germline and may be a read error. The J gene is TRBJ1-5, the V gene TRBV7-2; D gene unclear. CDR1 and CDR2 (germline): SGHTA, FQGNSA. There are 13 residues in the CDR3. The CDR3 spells CACSFGSNQPQHF. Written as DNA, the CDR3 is TGTGCCTGCAGCTTCGGTAGCAATCAGCCCCAGCATTTT.

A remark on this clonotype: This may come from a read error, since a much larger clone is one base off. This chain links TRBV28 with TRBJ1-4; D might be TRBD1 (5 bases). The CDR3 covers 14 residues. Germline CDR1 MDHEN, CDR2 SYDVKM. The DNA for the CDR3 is TGTGCCAGCAGTCCATGGGGGTCCGGTGAAAAACTGATTTTT. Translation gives CASSPWGSGEKLIF.